A selection of T cell receptor beta chains follows, all from one sample in a study of T cell repertoires in cytomegalovirus infection. Their antigens remain unidentified. TCRdb re-called the reads with MiXCR, one entry per CDR3 protein. The sample includes some 590,000 distinct CDR3 sequences, about 39% seen only once; the top ten take 48%. Here the sequenced sample was cultured PBMCs, taken from culture after CMV antigen stimulation. Receptors were obtained from a human donor in good health (CMV status not recorded). Some clones in this sample may be carry-over from other donors' samples. The CDR3 runs from the conserved cysteine through the conserved F or W. D genes are given only for firm matches. Expanded clones are given a class, and other clones once, few, many or no size at all.

v_call	clone_size	d_call	j_call	cdr3_nt	cdr3_aa
TRBV4-1	NA	TRBD2	TRBJ2-5	TGCGCCAGCAGCCAAGTAGCGGGAGGGCCAGCGGAGACCCAGTACTTC	CASSQVAGGPAETQYF
TRBV4-3	few	TRBD2	TRBJ2-1	TGCGCCAGCAGCCAAGACCAGATGGGGACTAGCTTCTACAATGAGCAGTTCTTC	CASSQDQMGTSFYNEQFF
TRBV3-1	NA	NA	TRBJ2-3	TGTGCCAGCAGCCAAGATCTTTCGGGGGTCCGGTTGTCAGATACGCAGTATTTT	CASSQDLSGVRLSDTQYF
TRBV20-1	NA	TRBD2	TRBJ2-3	TGCAGTGCTAGAGCTACGGCTAGCGGCGCAGATACGCAGTATTTT	CSARATASGADTQYF
TRBV6-5	few	TRBD1	TRBJ1-5	TGTGCCAGCAGTCGACAGGGGGCAATCAATCAGCCCCAGCATTTT	CASSRQGAINQPQHF
TRBV7-2	NA	NA	TRBJ2-2	TGTGCCAGCAGCTTTGAGGCCACCGGGGAGCTGTTTTTT	CASSFEATGELFF
TRBV6-6	few	NA	TRBJ1-5	TGTGCCAGCAGCGCCCCCGGGGTTCAGCCCCAGCATTTT	CASSAPGVQPQHF
TRBV7-8	NA	NA	TRBJ1-6	TGTGCCAGCAGCTTAGCCGTCCGTCTGTATAATTCACCCCTCCACTTT	CASSLAVRLYNSPLHF
TRBV5-4	NA	TRBD2	TRBJ2-7	TGTGCCGTGGGAGCGGGAGGGAAGGGCGAGCAGTACTTC	CAVGAGGKGEQYF
TRBV7-2	few	TRBD2	TRBJ2-1	TGTGCCAGCAGCCAGACTAGCGGGAACTACAATGAGCAGTTCTTC	CASSQTSGNYNEQFF
TRBV2	NA	NA	TRBJ2-7	TGTGCCAGCAGTGAAGGCAGCTTTTCCTACGAGCAGTACTTC	CASSEGSFSYEQYF
TRBV7-8	few	NA	TRBJ1-5	TGTGCCAGCAGCTTCGCGGGGGGGGCACGACACTACAATCAGCCCCAGCATTTT	CASSFAGGARHYNQPQHF
TRBV6-6	few	TRBD2	TRBJ2-1	TGTGCCAGCACCAACGGGGGGTTTGGTGAGCAGTTCTTC	CASTNGGFGEQFF
TRBV7-9	NA	TRBD2	TRBJ2-5	TGTGCCAGCAGCAAGGGACTAGCGGGGGATGCGGAGACCCAGTACTTC	CASSKGLAGDAETQYF
TRBV19	few	NA	TRBJ2-7	TGTGCCAGTAGTATAGGAGGAGACGGCCTCTACGAGCAGTACTTC	CASSIGGDGLYEQYF
TRBV19	NA	TRBD2	TRBJ2-7	TGTGCCAGTAGTAAGTCTAGCGGGGGCCGCCTGCAGTACTTC	CASSKSSGGRLQYF
TRBV20-1	few	NA	TRBJ2-7	TGCAGTGCACGGCCGGGACGGAACTACGAGCAGTACTTC	CSARPGRNYEQYF
TRBV5-4	NA	NA	TRBJ2-7	TGTGCCAGCAGCTTCGGGATCTACGAGCAGTACTTC	CASSFGIYEQYF
TRBV7-4	few	TRBD2	TRBJ2-2	TGTGCCAGCAGCGGTAGCGGGACTATCGGGGAGCTGTTTTTT	CASSGSGTIGELFF
TRBV6-5	NA	TRBD2	TRBJ2-1	TGTGCCAGCCGGGACGGGGGGGGAACTCCCATCGGCAATGAGCAGTTCTTC	CASRDGGGTPIGNEQFF
TRBV7-8	few	TRBD1	TRBJ2-3	TGTGCCAGCAGCCCGGACAGGGAAAGGGCACGTGCAGATACGCAGTATTTT	CASSPDRERARADTQYF
TRBV12-3/TRBV12-4	few	TRBD1	TRBJ1-1	TGTGCCAGCAGTACATCACGCAGGGGGATTCCCCAGAACACTGAAGCTTTCTTT	CASSTSRRGIPQNTEAFF
TRBV11-3	NA	NA	TRBJ1-1	TGTGCCAGCAGCACTACCCAGGGTGCTGAAGCTTTCTTT	CASSTTQGAEAFF
TRBV4-3	NA	TRBD2	TRBJ2-7	TGCGCCAGCAGCCAAGATCTCTGGCGGGAGGAGTACTTC	CASSQDLWREEYF
TRBV4-1	NA	NA	TRBJ1-2	TGCGCCAGCAGCCAAGTACGGGAAGGTCGTTATGGCTACACCTTC	CASSQVREGRYGYTF
TRBV2	NA	TRBD2	TRBJ2-1	TGTGCCAGCAGTTTTTCTCGCGGGAGGTTTGGTGAGCAGTTCTTC	CASSFSRGRFGEQFF
TRBV7-2	many	TRBD2	TRBJ2-7	TGTGCCAGCAGCGCACGCGGGGGGGATGAGCAGTACTTC	CASSARGGDEQYF
TRBV7-6	few	TRBD1	TRBJ1-1	TGTGCCAGCAGCTTAGTGGCAGGGGGCCGCAACAGTGAAGCTTTCTTT	CASSLVAGGRNSEAFF
TRBV7-8	few	NA	TRBJ2-4	TGTGCCAGCAGCCTTTATTCGGACATTCAGTACTTC	CASSLYSDIQYF
TRBV7-8	NA	TRBD1	TRBJ2-1	TGTGCCAGCAGCTCGGGACAGGGGTTGGTTAAGTTCTTC	CASSSGQGLVKFF
TRBV2	NA	TRBD1	TRBJ1-1	TGTGCCAGCAGTGCCTACAGGGGAACTGAAGCTTTCTTT	CASSAYRGTEAFF
TRBV7-2	NA	NA	TRBJ1-6	TGTGCCAGCAGCTTAAATGTGCGAGGGGCTGGCTATAATTCACCCCTCCACTTT	CASSLNVRGAGYNSPLHF
TRBV5-1	NA	NA	TRBJ2-1	TGCGCCAGCAGCTTGCGGCCGGGAGACGGTGGCAATGAGCAGTTCTTC	CASSLRPGDGGNEQFF
TRBV7-6	NA	NA	TRBJ2-7	TGTGCCAGCAGCTCTTCGGGACACCACTACGAGCAGTACTTC	CASSSSGHHYEQYF
TRBV7-2	few	NA	TRBJ2-2	TGTGCCAGCAGCTTTGAGCCTTCCACTGGGGAGCTGTTTTTT	CASSFEPSTGELFF
TRBV7-2	NA	NA	TRBJ2-1	TGTGCCAGCAGCTTAGCGTCGGGCAGTCGAGTCGATGAGCAGTTCTTC	CASSLASGSRVDEQFF
TRBV5-1	NA	NA	TRBJ2-4	TGCGCCAGCAGCCTGGAGAGTGGGCTAGCCAAAAACATTCAGTACTTC	CASSLESGLAKNIQYF
TRBV7-9	few	NA	TRBJ1-1	TGTGCCAGCAGCTCTTCCGGGACATCGAACACTGAAGCTTTCTTT	CASSSSGTSNTEAFF
TRBV12-3/TRBV12-4	NA	NA	TRBJ2-5	TGTGCCAGCAGTACGCTCCAAGAGACCCAGTACTTC	CASSTLQETQYF
TRBV7-2	NA	NA	TRBJ2-5	TGTGCCAGCAGCCGTGACTCCGCGGGGAGATGGGGAGCAGAGACCCAGTACTTC	CASSRDSAGRWGAETQYF
TRBV5-1	once	NA	TRBJ2-7	TGCGCCAGCAGCGTCCGGGATCGGTCTTTCGAGCAGTACTTC	CASSVRDRSFEQYF
TRBV20-1	NA	TRBD2	TRBJ2-5	TGCAGTGCTAGAGAGACTAGCGGGGGGGACCAAGAGACCCAGTACTTC	CSARETSGGDQETQYF
TRBV7-2	NA	NA	TRBJ2-5	TGTGCCAGCAGCTTAGGACCGCTCGACCGAGAGACCCAGTACTTC	CASSLGPLDRETQYF
TRBV10-3	NA	NA	TRBJ2-3	TGTGCCATCAGTGCCCACGGACAGATCTACACAGATACGCAGTATTTT	CAISAHGQIYTDTQYF
TRBV7-2	few	NA	TRBJ2-7	TGTGCCAGCAGCCGAGGGACCAACTACGAGCAGTACTTC	CASSRGTNYEQYF
TRBV28	NA	NA	TRBJ1-2	TGTGCCACCCCCGGCGGGGATCAAAGGGGTAACTATGGCTACACCTTC	CATPGGDQRGNYGYTF
TRBV6-5	NA	NA	TRBJ1-1	TGTGCCAGCGTTAAGAACACTGAAGCTTTCTTT	CASVKNTEAFF
TRBV7-4	once	NA	TRBJ1-6	TGTGCCAGCAGCTTAGGCCGGGCGAATTCACCCCTCCACTTT	CASSLGRANSPLHF
TRBV7-2	NA	NA	TRBJ2-3	TGTGCCAGCAGCTTAGCGGAGGGGGATCCTACGCAGTATTTT	CASSLAEGDPTQYF
TRBV11-2	NA	NA	TRBJ2-1	TGTGCCAGCAGCTTAGATGGGTGGGGCGGCTCCTACAATGAGCAGTTCTTC	CASSLDGWGGSYNEQFF
TRBV2	NA	NA	TRBJ2-1	TGTGCCAGCGGAGAAGGGGGTGAGCAGTTCTTC	CASGEGGEQFF
TRBV18	few	NA	TRBJ1-1	TGTGCCAGCTCACCTAACCAGAACACTGAAGCTTTCTTT	CASSPNQNTEAFF
TRBV12-3/TRBV12-4	once	TRBD1	TRBJ2-5	TGTGCCAGCCATCTACAGGGGGCGGAGGAGACCCAGTACTTC	CASHLQGAEETQYF
TRBV7-2	few	TRBD2	TRBJ2-5	TGTGCCAGCAGTCCCAGAGGCGGGAGGACCCGAGAGACCCAGTACTTC	CASSPRGGRTRETQYF
TRBV6-6	few	NA	TRBJ2-7	TGTGCCAGCAGTTCCTCCCTGGGGCAGGGGGCTTGGGGAGGGTACGAGCAGTACTTC	CASSSSLGQGAWGGYEQYF
TRBV10-3	NA	NA	TRBJ2-2	TGTGCCTCGACCCCTAGGGCCGGGGAGCTGTTTTTT	CASTPRAGELFF